Below, 24 T cell receptor beta chains from the same sample are listed, as sequenced in a study of blood T cell repertoires in COVID-19. The assay was immunoSEQ multiplex PCR, and TCRdb's table has in-frame clones only and misses some. Among roughly 250,000 clones listed, over 75% were seen once. The specimen sequenced was PBMCs or T cells enriched from blood (not recorded which). Receptors originate from a woman aged 25 to 39 who had recovered from COVID-19.

V usage is TRBV19 and J usage is TRBJ1-5; 8 bases match TRBD1. The V gene's germline CDR1 is LNHDA and CDR2 SQIVND (reference sequence). The CDR3 spans 17 residues. Trimming took 5 bases from V and 0 from J; bases not matched to a gene: 9. The CDR3: CASSSDRGSYSNQPQHF. CDR3 nucleotide sequence: TGTGCCAGTAGTTCCGACAGGGGATCTTATAGCAATCAGCCCCAGCATTTT.

This clone was seen a few times. The chain links TRBV10-3 to TRBJ1-5; 7 bases agree with TRBD1. CDR3 length: 16 amino acids. Germline-derived CDR1 and CDR2 are ENHRY and SYGVKD. V dropped 10 bases and J dropped 0; count of bases not matched to a gene: 12. CDR3 DNA: TGTGCCACCCGAACGGGGACAGTCTATAGCAATCAGCCCCAGCATTTT. Its translation: CATRTGTVYSNQPQHF.

The chain couples TRBV28 to TRBJ2-7, with 8 nucleotides matching TRBD1. The CDR3 is 15 residues long. The junction had 3 bases not matched to a gene; V was cut back by 2 bases and J by 0 bases. CDR1 is MDHEN, CDR2 SYDVKM, per germline. The CDR3 reads CASSLEQGGSYEQYF. CDR3 nucleotides: TGTGCCAGCAGTTTAGAACAGGGGGGCTCCTACGAGCAGTACTTC. The whole variable domain, filled in from reference TRBV28 and TRBJ2-7, reads DVKVTQSSRYLVKRTGEKVFLECVQDMDHENMFWYRQDPGLGLRLIYFSYDVKMKEKGDIPEGYSVSREKKERFSLILESASTNQTSMYLCASSLEQGGSYEQYFGPGTRLTVT.

This sequence joins TRBV12-3 or TRBV12-4 and TRBJ1-1, with 11 nucleotides matching TRBD1. This CDR3 has 13 amino acids. J was trimmed by 1 base and V by 11 bases; bases with no gene match: 3. The CDR3 here is CAGGQGANTEAFF. Here the CDR3 DNA reads TGTGCCGGAGGACAGGGGGCGAACACTGAAGCTTTCTTT.

The V gene is TRBV3-1 (or the pseudogene TRBV3-2), the J gene TRBJ2-3; 7 bases line up with TRBD1. Germline-derived CDR1 and CDR2 are LGHDT and YNNKEL (reference sequence). This CDR3 has 14 amino acids. After removal of 6 bases from V and 6 bases from J, the junction contained 9 bases not matched to a gene. The CDR3 sequence is CASSPGQVRDTQYF. CDR3 coding DNA: TGTGCCAGCAGTCCTGGACAGGTCCGGGATACGCAGTATTTT.

The chain couples TRBV28 to TRBJ2-2; 8 nucleotides agree with TRBD2. The J segment lost 4 bases and the V segment lost 7 bases, leaving 14 bases of the junction unmatched. The CDR3 is made up of 17 amino acids. In germline, CDR1 is MDHEN, CDR2 SYDVKM. The CDR3 loop is CASIPPRGRQSTGELFF. For the CDR3, the DNA is TGTGCCAGCATCCCTCCCCGCGGGAGGCAGAGCACCGGGGAGCTGTTTTTT.

This clone was seen more than once but under ten times. The chain carries TRBV24-1 and TRBJ1-2; D is unclear. Germline V gene data show CDR1 as KGHDR and CDR2 as SFDVKD. The CDR3 contains 14 residues. V lost 3 bases and J lost 4, with 11 bases in between. The CDR3 is CATSDQGSSYGYTF. Written as DNA, the CDR3 is TGTGCCACCAGTGATCAAGGGAGTAGCTATGGCTACACCTTC.

V is TRBV4-1 and J is TRBJ2-3; D is unresolved. V shed 0 bases and J shed 3 bases, with 4 bases lying between them. The CDR3 consists of 13 residues. CDR1 MGHRA and CDR2 YSYEKL come from the germline V gene. CDR3 sequence: CASSQDFTDTQYF. DNA of the CDR3: TGCGCCAGCAGCCAAGACTTTACAGATACGCAGTATTTT.

This sequence joins TRBV5-1 and TRBJ1-4; D remains unclear. V was shortened by 4 bases and J by 0 bases, with 7 bases between the two germline ends. In germline, CDR1 is SGHRS, CDR2 YFSETQ. The CDR3 is made up of 14 amino acids. CDR3 nucleotide sequence: TGCGCCAGCAGCGAAAGCGCAACTAATGAAAAACTGTTTTTT. Encoded protein: CASSESATNEKLFF.

CDR3 sequence reads: CASRRQGSRTGELFF. The CDR3 DNA reads TGTGCCAGCAGACGACAGGGGAGTAGGACCGGGGAGCTGTTTTTT. This chain links TRBV6-5 with TRBJ2-2; 8 bases align to TRBD1. V trimming: 6 bases; J trimming: 5 bases; junction bases outside the gene matches: 8. This CDR3 has 15 residues. Germline-derived CDR1 and CDR2 are MNHEY and SVGAGI.

This rearrangement joins TRBV7-6 to TRBJ1-4, with no clear D. There are 15 residues in the CDR3. The germline V and J ends were trimmed by 5 bases and 0 bases, with 10 bases remaining between them. Germline values: CDR1 SGHVS, CDR2 FNYEAQ. The CDR3 nucleotides read TGTGCCAGCAGCGGCGGAGTTGCAACTAATGAAAAACTGTTTTTT. It is translated as CASSGGVATNEKLFF.

Points on this clone: The identical CDR3 is also encoded by other nucleotide sequences in the sample. The chain has TRBV6-5 and TRBJ1-5; TRBD1 is a possible D gene (6 bases). V was cut by 0 bases and J by 6 bases, with 9 bases left in between. The germline V gene has CDR1 MNHEY and CDR2 SVGAGI. The CDR3 totals 14 residues. The CDR3 spells CASSYSRGGQPQHF. CDR3 coding DNA: TGTGCCAGCAGTTACTCGAGGGGGGGTCAGCCCCAGCATTTT.

The CDR3 here is CASSESEQSHGYTF. The CDR3 nucleotides are TGTGCCAGCAGTGAATCGGAGCAGAGTCATGGCTACACCTTC. V gene TRBV2 combines with J gene TRBJ1-2; D is unclear. The CDR3 is 14 residues long. The germline gives CDR1 SNHLY, CDR2 FYNNEI. V lost 2 bases to trimming and J lost 6 bases, with 13 bases between them.

The sample holds a few counts of this clone. The chain combines TRBV6-4 with TRBJ2-2, with TRBD1 identical over 9 bases. Germline CDR1 and CDR2: MRHNA and SNTAGT. The V gene end was trimmed by 5 bases and the J gene end by 4 bases; junction bases not matched to a gene: 5. This CDR3 comprises 15 residues. The CDR3 here is CASSSGTGTTGELFF. CDR3 nucleotide sequence: TGTGCCAGCAGTTCCGGGACAGGGACCACCGGGGAGCTGTTTTTT.

The genes are TRBV6-1 and TRBJ1-1; D possibly corresponds to TRBD1 (5 bases). The CDR3 contains 14 residues. Germline V gives CDR1 MNHNS, CDR2 SASEGT. Trimming shortened V by 1 base and J by 5 bases, and 11 bases separated the two germline ends. CDR3 sequence: CASSEVGGWTEAFF. CDR3 DNA: TGTGCCAGCAGTGAAGTCGGGGGTTGGACTGAAGCTTTCTTT.

The V call is TRBV5-6, the J call TRBJ2-2; D not resolved. V was clipped by 1 base and J by 6 bases, with 7 bases between them. The CDR3 contains 13 residues. The germline V gene encodes CDR1 SGHDT and CDR2 YYEEEE. The CDR3: CASSLSVSGELFF. The CDR3 DNA follows: TGTGCCAGCAGCTTGAGCGTGTCCGGGGAGCTGTTTTTT.

This clone is medium-sized within its sample. The chain combines TRBV6-1 with TRBJ2-3, with D possibly matching TRBD1 (6 bases). Germline V gene lookup returns CDR1 MNHNS and CDR2 SASEGT. This CDR3 is 15 amino acids long. Trimming cost V 2 bases and J 1 base, with 10 bases left between them. For the CDR3, the DNA is TGTGCCAGCAGTGAAAAGGCAGGGGGCACAGATACGCAGTATTTT. The encoded protein is CASSEKAGGTDTQYF.

J is TRBJ1-6 and V is TRBV2; unclear D gene. Per germline, CDR1 SNHLY and CDR2 FYNNEI. The CDR3 loop spans 15 amino acids. V lost 6 bases to trimming and J lost 0 bases, with 9 bases between them. In DNA form, the CDR3 reads TGTGCCAGCAGGGAGGGAAGCTCCTATAATTCACCCCTCCACTTT. Translating it yields CASREGSSYNSPLHF.

This chain joins TRBV5-4 and TRBJ1-6, with unresolved D. In germline, CDR1 is SGHNT, CDR2 YYREEE (reference sequence). This CDR3 is 16 amino acids long. V lost 0 bases to trimming and J lost 0 bases, with 7 bases between them. In DNA form, the CDR3 reads TGTGCCAGCAGCTTGGACCGGAGCTCCTATAATTCACCCCTCCACTTT. Translation: CASSLDRSSYNSPLHF. Variable domain in full (rest from reference TRBV5-4 and TRBJ1-6): ETGVTQSPTHLIKTRGQQVTLRCSSQSGHNTVSWYQQALGQGPQFIFQYYREEENGRGNFPPRFSGLQFPNYSSELNVNALELDDSALYLCASSLDRSSYNSPLHFGNGTRLTVT.

The chain carries TRBV19 and TRBJ2-7, with D possibly TRBD2 on 5 matching bases. Germline CDR1 and CDR2: LNHDA and SQIVND (reference sequence). The V gene lost 3 bases and the J gene lost 4 bases, with 13 bases spanning the gap. The CDR3 length is 14 residues. The CDR3 nucleotides are TGTGCCAGTAGTATGGTGGGCAGCGGATACGAGCAGTACTTC. It specifies CASSMVGSGYEQYF.

CDR3 sequence (DNA): TGTGCCAGCAGCCAAGATATGGGCACCCAAGAGACCCAGTACTTC. As protein: CASSQDMGTQETQYF. The gene calls are TRBV3-1 (or the pseudogene TRBV3-2) and TRBJ2-5; D gene ambiguous. The CDR3 runs to 15 residues. Trimming cost V 0 bases and J 1 base, with 9 bases left between them. Germline CDR1 reads LGHDT; CDR2 reads YNNKEL (reference sequence).

The chain links TRBV6-5 to TRBJ1-5, with a weak D call TRBD1 (5 bases). This CDR3 comprises 13 residues. Per the germline V gene, CDR1 is MNHEY and CDR2 is SVGAGI. The ends were cut back, 7 bases at V and 3 bases at J, with 10 bases in the middle. The CDR3 nucleotides are TGTGCCAGCACGACAGATATCAATCAGCCCCAGCATTTT. The encoded protein is CASTTDINQPQHF.

This sequence joins TRBV6-5 and TRBJ1-1; tentatively, D is TRBD1 (6 bases). Germline V CDR1 and CDR2: MNHEY, SVGAGI. Trimming left V 5 bases short and J 7 bases short, with 17 bases between. The CDR3 loop spans 14 amino acids. The CDR3 here is CASSRGQGILEAFF. For the CDR3, the DNA is TGTGCCAGCAGTAGGGGACAAGGGATACTTGAAGCTTTCTTT.

V is TRBV7-2 and J is TRBJ2-2; 7 positions match TRBD1. Trimming removed 8 bases from V and 2 bases from J; junction bases left unmatched: 5. Germline V gives CDR1 SGHTA, CDR2 FQGNSA. The CDR3 totals 14 residues. The CDR3: CASRGTANTGELFF. CDR3 sequence (DNA): TGTGCCAGCCGTGGGACAGCCAACACCGGGGAGCTGTTTTTT.